The present T cell receptor beta chain was sequenced within a study of T cell responses to AZD1222 COVID-19 vaccine. This table comes from immunoSEQ multiplex PCR, and its TCRdb copy is limited to in-frame clones, with some not included. The sample lists about 120,000 clones; 70% to 90% were seen once. The sequenced sample was peripheral blood, obtained on day 0 of AZD1222 vaccination. The source of this sequence is an adult in good health.

As DNA, the CDR3 is TGTGCCAGCAGCCAAGTGGGAGACACCATATATTTT. Encoded protein: CASSQVGDTIYF. V and J are TRBV3-1 (or the pseudogene TRBV3-2) and TRBJ1-3; D unresolved. This CDR3 spans 12 amino acids. V was trimmed by 1 base and J by 8 bases, leaving 6 bases between them. The V gene's germline CDR1 is LGHDT and CDR2 YNNKEL (reference sequence).